This TCR beta chain was captured in a study of control samples from healthy donors and cancer patients. This clone was seen just once. Some clones are missing from TCRdb's copy, which holds only in-frame ones; the method was immunoSEQ multiplex PCR. This table has some 130,000 clones, around 90% appearing once. The CDR3 runs to 16 residues. The trim removed 3 bases at V and 3 bases at J, leaving 5 bases unmatched. The V gene's germline CDR1 is LNHDA and CDR2 SQIVND (reference sequence). This clonotype originated in a man between 25 and 39 years old in good health. This chain connects TRBV19 to TRBJ2-4; the match to TRBD2 covers 10 bases. Sequenced input: blood. The CDR3 spells CASSIRTSGSKNIQYF. The CDR3 DNA follows: TGTGCCAGTAGTATCCGGACTAGCGGAAGCAAAAACATTCAGTACTTC.